This T cell receptor beta chain originates from a study of T cell clonality in common variable immunodeficiency. Study observations and caveats: Reportedly, TCR beta sequences from common variable immunodeficiency showed fewer deletions and N-nucleotide insertions. Fewer TCRbeta clones were shared among CVID subjects than controls.

This clone has a count of ten or more. Its antigen remains unidentified. Sequencing ends 3 residues short of the CDR3 end; the germline J gene provides the rest. Other DNA sequences in this specimen translate into the identical CDR3. CDR1 and CDR2 (germline): DFQATT, SNEGSKA (reference sequence). The junction had 6 bases not matched to a gene; V was cut back by 5 bases and J by 1 base. The CDR3 sequence is 14 residues long. Blood samples were heparinized, roughly 5 to 8 ml per donor. Equal genomic DNA amounts from CVID and control samples were sequenced. Produced via immunoSEQ multiplex PCR; TCRdb's table is partial and in-frame only. The sample has 30,000 to 40,000 clones, none seen only once.

The rearrangement uses TRBV20-1 and TRBJ1-1, with 8 bases lining up with TRBD1. The sequencing sample was made of peripheral blood mononuclear cells. This TCR was recovered from a person aged 18 to 75 in good health. The CDR3 bases that were read are TGCAGTGCTTCGACCGGGACAGGGAACACTGAA. Residues: CSASTGTGNTE. The full-length CDR3 reads as CSASTGTGNTEAFF.